The following is a T cell receptor beta chain sequence with its context. Its cognate antigen is unknown. The data belong to a study of CD4+ T cells in melanoma. The CDR3 is made up of 11 amino acids. V was cut by 8 bases and J by 3 bases, with 10 bases left in between. The V gene's germline CDR1 is DFQATT and CDR2 SNEGSKA (reference sequence). Study-level results: In melanoma, neoantigen-specific CD4+ T cells reportedly differed in differentiation state. CD8+ T cell, macrophage and B cell function reportedly correlated with neoantigen-specific CD4+ T cells.

Sequencing used immunoSEQ multiplex PCR; TCRdb keeps in-frame clones, though not all of them. The sample lists about 140,000 clones, around 90% occurring once. V and J are TRBV20-1 and TRBJ1-2; weak D call: TRBD1 (6 bases). This TCR came from a human donor with melanoma. The chain's CDR3 is CSQYRDYGYTF. CDR3 nucleotide sequence: TGCAGTCAATACAGGGACTATGGCTACACCTTC.